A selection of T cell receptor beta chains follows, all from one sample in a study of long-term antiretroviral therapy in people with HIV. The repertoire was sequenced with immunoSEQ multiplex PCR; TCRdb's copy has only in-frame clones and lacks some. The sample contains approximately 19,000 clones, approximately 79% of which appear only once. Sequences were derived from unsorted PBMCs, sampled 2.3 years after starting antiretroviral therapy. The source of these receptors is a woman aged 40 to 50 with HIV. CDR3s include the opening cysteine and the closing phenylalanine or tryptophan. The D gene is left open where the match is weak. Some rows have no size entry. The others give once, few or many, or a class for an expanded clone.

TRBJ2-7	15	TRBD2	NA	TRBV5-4	CASSLGGGGFYEQYF	TGTGCCAGCAGCTTGGGGGGCGGGGGATTCTACGAGCAGTACTTC
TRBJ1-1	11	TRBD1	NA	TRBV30	CAWSPGGEAFF	TGTGCCTGGAGCCCAGGGGGGGAAGCTTTCTTT
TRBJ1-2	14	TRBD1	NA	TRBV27	CASSLSGQDYGYTF	TGTGCCAGCAGTTTATCGGGACAGGACTATGGCTACACCTTC
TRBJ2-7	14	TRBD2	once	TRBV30	CAWKEAGVNYEQYF	TGTGCCTGGAAAGAGGCGGGGGTGAACTACGAGCAGTACTTC
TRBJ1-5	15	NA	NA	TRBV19	CASSIGRAEYQPQHF	TGTGCCAGTAGTATCGGCAGGGCAGAGTATCAGCCCCAGCATTTT
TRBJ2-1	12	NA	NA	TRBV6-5	CASSYPGNEQFF	TGTGCCAGCAGTTACCCCGGGAATGAGCAGTTCTTC
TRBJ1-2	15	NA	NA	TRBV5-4	CASSTGHAEDYGYTF	TGTGCCAGCAGCACGGGACACGCCGAGGACTATGGCTACACCTTC
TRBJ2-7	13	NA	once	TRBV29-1	CSVVGDLDYEQYF	TGCAGCGTTGTCGGTGATTTGGACTACGAGCAGTACTTC
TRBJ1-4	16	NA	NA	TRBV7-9	CASSLSIVQGIEKLFF	TGTGCCAGCAGCTTAAGTATAGTTCAGGGTATAGAAAAACTGTTTTTT
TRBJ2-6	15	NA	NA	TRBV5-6	CASSSLKSGANVLTF	TGTGCCAGCAGCTCGTTGAAGTCTGGGGCCAACGTCCTGACTTTC
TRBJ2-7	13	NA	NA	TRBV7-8	CASSSGNGYEQYF	TGTGCCAGCAGCTCCGGTAACGGGTACGAGCAGTACTTC
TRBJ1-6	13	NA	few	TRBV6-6	CASSVQDEGPLHF	TGTGCCAGCAGTGTCCAGGACGAGGGCCCCCTCCACTTT
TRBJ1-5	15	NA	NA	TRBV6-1	CASSEALRGNQPQHF	TGTGCCAGCAGTGAAGCGCTCAGGGGCAATCAGCCCCAGCATTTT
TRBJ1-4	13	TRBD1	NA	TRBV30	CAWSNRGSEKLFF	TGTGCCTGGAGTAACAGGGGTAGTGAAAAACTGTTTTTT
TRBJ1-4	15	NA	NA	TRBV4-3	CASSQLSVTGEKLFF	TGCGCCAGCAGCCAACTATCGGTAACGGGGGAAAAACTGTTTTTT
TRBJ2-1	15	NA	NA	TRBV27	CASSLTGSSYNEQFF	TGTGCCAGCAGTCTTACAGGGAGCTCCTACAATGAGCAGTTCTTC
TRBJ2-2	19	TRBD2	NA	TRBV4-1	CASSQAASGGALNTGELFF	TGCGCCAGCAGCCAAGCGGCTAGCGGGGGGGCGCTAAACACCGGGGAGCTGTTTTTT
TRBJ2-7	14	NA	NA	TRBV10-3	CAINRDPRRGEQYF	TGTGCCATTAACCGGGACCCAAGGAGGGGCGAGCAGTACTTC
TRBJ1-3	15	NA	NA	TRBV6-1	CASRGIQVSGNTIYF	TGTGCCAGCAGGGGAATACAGGTCTCTGGAAACACCATATATTTT
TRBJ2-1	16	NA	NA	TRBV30	CAWSAYPPWDYNEQFF	TGTGCCTGGAGTGCCTACCCACCCTGGGACTACAATGAGCAGTTCTTC
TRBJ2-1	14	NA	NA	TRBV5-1	CASSLETAYNEQFF	TGCGCCAGCAGCTTGGAGACGGCCTACAATGAGCAGTTCTTC
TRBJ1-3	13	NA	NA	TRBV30	CAWTRDTGNTIYF	TGTGCCTGGACCCGGGACACCGGAAACACCATATATTTT
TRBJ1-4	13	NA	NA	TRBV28	CASRPDSNEKLFF	TGTGCCAGCAGGCCCGACAGTAATGAAAAACTGTTTTTT
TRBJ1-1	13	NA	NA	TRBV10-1	CASSEGGSTEAFF	TGCGCCAGCAGTGAAGGGGGGAGCACTGAAGCTTTCTTT
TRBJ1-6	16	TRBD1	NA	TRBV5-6	CASSSDRGTYNSPLHF	TGTGCCAGCAGCTCGGACAGGGGCACCTATAATTCACCCCTCCACTTT
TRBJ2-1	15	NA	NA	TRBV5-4	CASSLWGSSYNEQFF	TGTGCCAGCAGCTTGTGGGGGAGCTCCTACAATGAGCAGTTCTTC
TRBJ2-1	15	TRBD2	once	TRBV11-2	CASSFFLAAYNEQFF	TGTGCCAGCAGCTTTTTTCTAGCGGCTTACAATGAGCAGTTCTTC
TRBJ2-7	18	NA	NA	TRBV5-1	CASSLWNAGGQSAYEQYF	TGCGCCAGCAGCTTGTGGAACGCGGGGGGACAGAGTGCCTACGAGCAGTACTTC
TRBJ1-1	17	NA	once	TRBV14	CASSQARRTQFFSEAFF	TGTGCCAGCAGCCAGGCCCGAAGGACACAGTTCTTCAGTGAAGCTTTCTTT
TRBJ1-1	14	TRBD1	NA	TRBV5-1	CASSLTGLHTEAFF	TGCGCCAGCAGCCTGACAGGGTTGCACACTGAAGCTTTCTTT
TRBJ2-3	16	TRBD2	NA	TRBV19	CASSMGAGGPADTQYF	TGTGCCAGTAGTATGGGAGCGGGGGGGCCGGCAGATACGCAGTATTTT
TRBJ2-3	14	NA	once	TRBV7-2	CASSLGTSTDTQYF	TGTGCCAGCAGTTTAGGGACTTCCACAGATACGCAGTATTTT
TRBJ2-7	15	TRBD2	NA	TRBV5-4	CASSLGASGGYEQYF	TGTGCCAGCAGCTTGGGGGCTAGCGGGGGCTACGAGCAGTACTTC
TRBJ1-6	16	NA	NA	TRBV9	CASSVGSGTANSPLHF	TGTGCCAGCAGCGTAGGTTCAGGGACCGCAAATTCACCCCTCCACTTT
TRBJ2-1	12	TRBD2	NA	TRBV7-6	CASSSTSGAQFF	TGTGCCAGCAGCTCAACTAGCGGAGCACAGTTCTTC
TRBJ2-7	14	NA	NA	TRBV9	CASSPGRTVYEQYF	TGTGCCAGCAGCCCGGGGCGAACGGTCTACGAGCAGTACTTC
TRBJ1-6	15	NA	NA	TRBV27	CASSLNREGYSPLHF	TGTGCCAGCAGTTTGAACAGGGAAGGATATTCACCCCTCCACTTT
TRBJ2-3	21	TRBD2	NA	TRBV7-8	CASSPDRAGLAGRSVTDTQYF	TGTGCCAGCAGCCCCGACCGCGCGGGACTAGCGGGGAGGTCAGTCACAGATACGCAGTATTTT
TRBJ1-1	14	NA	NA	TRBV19	CASSITALNTEAFF	TGTGCCAGTAGTATTACAGCATTGAACACTGAAGCTTTCTTT
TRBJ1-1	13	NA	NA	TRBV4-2	CASSQGVNTEAFF	TGTGCCAGCAGCCAGGGGGTGAACACTGAAGCTTTCTTT
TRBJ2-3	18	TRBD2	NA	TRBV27	CASSPFGLAGVGTDTQYF	TGTGCCAGCAGTCCCTTCGGACTAGCGGGAGTAGGCACAGATACGCAGTATTTT
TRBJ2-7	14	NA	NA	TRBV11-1	CASSPAERGYEQYF	TGTGCCAGCAGCCCAGCGGAGAGGGGCTACGAGCAGTACTTC
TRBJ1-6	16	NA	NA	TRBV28	CASSYPDRPLHSPLHF	TGTGCCAGCAGTTACCCAGACAGGCCACTCCATTCACCCCTCCACTTT
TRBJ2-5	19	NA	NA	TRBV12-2	CASRKCAPSGLPDRETQYF	TGTGCAAGTCGCAAGTGCGCCCCATCGGGACTACCCGATCGGGAGACCCAGTACTTC
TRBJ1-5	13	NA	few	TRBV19	CASSAGLGQPQHF	TGTGCCAGTAGTGCGGGATTGGGTCAGCCCCAGCATTTT
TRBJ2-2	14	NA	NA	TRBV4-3	CASSQYSEFGELFF	TGCGCCAGCAGCCAATACTCGGAGTTCGGGGAGCTGTTTTTT
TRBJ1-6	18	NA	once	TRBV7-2	CASSLAVTGNAYNSPLHF	TGTGCCAGCAGCTTAGCCGTAACAGGGAACGCCTATAATTCACCCCTCCACTTT
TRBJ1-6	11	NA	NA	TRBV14	CASSQGSPLHF	TGTGCCAGCAGCCAAGGTTCACCCCTCCACTTT
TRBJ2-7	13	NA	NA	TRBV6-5	CASSALGSDEQYF	TGTGCCAGCAGTGCTCTGGGGTCCGACGAGCAGTACTTC
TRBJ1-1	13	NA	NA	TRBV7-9	CASSPSPNTEAFF	TGTGCCAGCAGCCCCTCCCCCAACACTGAAGCTTTCTTT
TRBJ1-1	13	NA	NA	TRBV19	CASSMVGNTEAFF	TGTGCCAGTAGTATGGTGGGGAACACTGAAGCTTTCTTT
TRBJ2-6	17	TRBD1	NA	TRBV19	CASSRTGGFSGANVLTF	TGTGCCAGTAGTAGGACAGGGGGTTTCTCTGGGGCCAACGTCCTGACTTTC
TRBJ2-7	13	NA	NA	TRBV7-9	CASSAVGGYEQYF	TGTGCCAGCAGCGCGGTGGGGGGCTACGAGCAGTACTTC